The 24 T cell receptor beta chains presented below share a single source sample, sequenced in a study of cytomegalovirus exposure and HLA in healthy donors. Use of 60 Vbeta and 13 Jbeta primers characterized the PCR. The assay was immunoSEQ multiplex PCR, and TCRdb's table has in-frame clones only and misses some. The sample carries about 140,000 clones, about 61% recorded once. The sample was PBMCs. The receptors originated from a male donor in good health and CMV-seronegative.

The V and J genes are TRBV19 and TRBJ1-6, with 8 bases that match TRBD1. Germline CDR1 reads LNHDA; CDR2 reads SQIVND (reference sequence). This CDR3 has 18 residues. The V and J ends lost 3 bases and 5 bases, in that order; junction bases with no gene match: 12. The CDR3 here is CASSMGISGQVDNSPLHF. The CDR3 DNA reads TGTGCCAGTAGTATGGGGATTTCGGGACAGGTGGATAATTCACCCCTCCACTTT.

The chain employs TRBV11-3 and TRBJ1-1; tentatively, D is TRBD1 (6 bases). Per the germline V gene, CDR1 is SGHNT and CDR2 is YENEEA. Trimming took off 5 bases at V and 4 bases at J, with 14 bases between the two ends. This CDR3 region has 14 residues. The CDR3 sequence: CASSARTEGTEAFF. CDR3 in DNA: TGTGCCAGCAGCGCGAGGACAGAGGGCACTGAAGCTTTCTTT.

The chain uses TRBV19 and TRBJ2-1; TRBD2 matches at 8 bases. Germline loops: CDR1 LNHDA, CDR2 SQIVND (reference sequence). The trim removed 1 base at V and 8 bases at J, leaving 7 bases unmatched. CDR3 size: 15 residues. CDR3 residues: CASSIAGGLNYEQFF. The CDR3 coding sequence is TGTGCCAGTAGTATAGCGGGGGGGCTCAATTATGAGCAGTTCTTC. The full variable domain, completed using reference TRBV19 and TRBJ2-1, is DGGITQSPKYLFRKEGQNVTLSCEQNLNHDAMYWYRQDPGQGLRLIYYSQIVNDFQKGDIAEGYSVSREKKESFPLTVTSAQKNPTAFYLCASSIAGGLNYEQFFGPGTRLTVL.

The J gene is TRBJ2-3, the V gene TRBV7-2; tentatively, D is TRBD1 (5 bases). The CDR3 sequence is 12 residues long. V dropped 1 base and J dropped 6 bases, with 5 bases sitting between them. Germline V gene lookup returns CDR1 SGHTA and CDR2 FQGNSA. CDR3 in DNA: TGTGCCAGCAGCTTAGAGGGGGATACGCAGTATTTT. Protein product: CASSLEGDTQYF.

This chain uses TRBV14 with TRBJ2-7; TRBD1 matches 7 bases. Looked up from germline, CDR1 is SGHDN and CDR2 is FVKESK. The junction had 8 bases not matched to a gene; V was cut back by 2 bases and J by 4 bases. This CDR3 region has 15 residues. Written as DNA, the CDR3 is TGTGCCAGCAGCCAAAGACAGGGAATTTGGTACGAGCAGTACTTC. Translated: CASSQRQGIWYEQYF.

The chain carries TRBV7-9 and TRBJ1-4; 11 bases are a match to TRBD1. The CDR3 loop spans 15 amino acids. V dropped 6 bases and J dropped 7; count of bases not matched to a gene: 7. Germline V gives CDR1 SEHNR, CDR2 FQNEAQ (reference sequence). The CDR3: CASRPGQGGGEKLFF. The DNA of the CDR3 is TGTGCCAGCAGGCCGGGACAGGGGGGGGGTGAAAAACTGTTTTTT.

The rearrangement links TRBV15 to TRBJ2-2; D gene unclear. Trimming pared 5 bases from V and 4 bases from J, leaving 11 bases between. Germline loops: CDR1 LNHNV, CDR2 YYDKDF (reference sequence). This CDR3 has 14 residues. The CDR3 is CATSEPTRTGELFF. The CDR3 DNA follows: TGTGCCACCAGCGAACCGACACGCACCGGGGAGCTGTTTTTT.

The rearrangement joins TRBV2 to TRBJ2-1; TRBD2 matches 13 bases. The CDR3 totals 14 residues. Looked up from germline, CDR1 is SNHLY and CDR2 is FYNNEI. V lost 5 bases and J lost 12; bases outside the gene matches: 7. This CDR3 reads CASSPGLAGIVQFF. In DNA form, the CDR3 reads TGTGCCAGCAGTCCGGGACTAGCGGGGATAGTGCAGTTCTTC.

The rearrangement joins TRBV5-1 to TRBJ2-5; TRBD1 matches at 7 bases. The CDR3 loop spans 16 amino acids. Germline trimming cut 4 bases from V and 5 bases from J; bases unmatched to any gene: 14. Germline CDR1 reads SGHRS; CDR2 reads YFSETQ. CDR3 residues: CASSPATGSVSETQYF. CDR3 bases: TGCGCCAGCAGCCCAGCGACAGGGTCGGTGTCGGAGACCCAGTACTTC.

The chain uses TRBV9 and TRBJ2-3; unclear D gene. CDR3 length equals 13 residues. With 4 bases removed from V and 3 bases from J, the gap between germline ends came to 9 bases. The germline V gene encodes CDR1 SGDLS and CDR2 YYNGEE. CDR3 DNA: TGTGCCAGCAGCCCCCCCGGTACAGATACGCAGTATTTT. Its translation: CASSPPGTDTQYF. The whole variable domain, filled in from reference TRBV9 and TRBJ2-3, reads DSGVTQTPKHLITATGQRVTLRCSPRSGDLSVYWYQQSLDQGLQFLIQYYNGEERAKGNILERFSAQQFPDLHSELNLSSLELGDSALYFCASSPPGTDTQYFGPGTRLTVL.

This chain uses TRBV30 with TRBJ1-1, with no clear D. CDR1 is GTSNPN, CDR2 SVGIG, per germline (reference sequence). The CDR3 is 16 amino acids. V lost 3 bases and J lost 1, with 18 bases in between. DNA of the CDR3: TGTGCCTGGAGGCCATCCCTTAGAGAGGCGAACACTGAAGCTTTCTTT. Protein: CAWRPSLREANTEAFF.

The V call is TRBV7-8, the J call TRBJ2-1; TRBD2 aligns across 15 bases. The CDR3 has 18 residues. Germline values: CDR1 SGHVS, CDR2 FQNEAQ. Trimming removed 4 bases from V and 5 bases from J; junction bases left unmatched: 9. The CDR3 region is CASSWDGTSGGKNNEQFF. The CDR3 DNA reads TGTGCCAGCAGCTGGGACGGGACTAGCGGGGGGAAAAACAATGAGCAGTTCTTC.

This chain links TRBV6-1 with TRBJ2-2, with 10 bases matching TRBD2. Germline loops: CDR1 MNHNS, CDR2 SASEGT. The CDR3 is 15 amino acids. V gave up 3 bases and J gave up 10 bases; unmatched junction bases: 8. The CDR3 DNA reads as TGTGCCAGCAGTGAGGTAGCGGGGGGAATCGTGGAGCTGTTTTTT. It codes for CASSEVAGGIVELFF.

The rearrangement links TRBV25-1 to TRBJ1-2; 7 nucleotides line up with TRBD1. With 4 bases clipped from V and 4 bases from J, the junction kept 9 bases outside the gene matches. Germline CDR1 is MGHDK and CDR2 is SYGVNS. The length of the CDR3 is 15 residues. DNA for the CDR3: TGTGCCAGCAGTGGACCCGGGACAGAAATCTATGGCTACACCTTC. Translating it yields CASSGPGTEIYGYTF.

The chain carries TRBV14 and TRBJ1-6; D remains unclear. This CDR3 region has 14 residues. The V gene lost 1 base and the J gene lost 8 bases, with 9 bases spanning the gap. CDR1 is SGHDN and CDR2 is FVKESK in the germline V gene. The CDR3 sequence: CASSQVTADSPLHF. As DNA, the CDR3 is TGTGCCAGCAGCCAAGTTACGGCGGATTCACCCCTCCACTTT.

The chain employs TRBV5-1 and TRBJ2-5; 8 bases agree with TRBD1. The CDR3 loop spans 15 amino acids. V shed 0 bases and J 2 bases; nucleotides not matched to a gene: 3. The germline CDR1 and CDR2 sequences are SGHRS and YFSETQ. DNA of the CDR3: TGCGCCAGCAGCTTGGCCCAGGGGGCACAAGAGACCCAGTACTTC. This codes for CASSLAQGAQETQYF.

The chain recombines TRBV7-8 with TRBJ1-5; D might be TRBD1 (6 bases). The CDR3 is 14 amino acids. The V end lost 5 bases, the J end lost 3 bases, and 11 bases lay between the germline ends. CDR1 is SGHVS and CDR2 is FQNEAQ in the germline V gene. CDR3 residues: CASSRTGNNQPQHF. The CDR3, as DNA: TGTGCCAGCAGCCGAACAGGGAACAATCAGCCCCAGCATTTT.

J is TRBJ2-7 and V is TRBV18; D not certain. The V and J ends lost 1 base and 4 bases respectively, with 11 bases between them. The germline V gene has CDR1 KGHSH and CDR2 LQKENI. The CDR3 spans 14 residues. The CDR3 sequence is CASSPRAETYEQYF. The CDR3 coding sequence is TGTGCCAGCTCACCACGTGCGGAAACTTACGAGCAGTACTTC. The entire variable domain, with the rest obtained from reference TRBV18 and TRBJ2-7, is as follows: NAGVMQNPRHLVRRRGQEARLRCSPMKGHSHVYWYRQLPEEGLKFMVYLQKENIIDESGMPKERFSAEFPKEGPSILRIQQVVRGDSAAYFCASSPRAETYEQYFGPGTRLTVT.

The chain is built from TRBV7-6 and TRBJ2-2; a possible D gene is TRBD1 (5 bases). The germline V and J ends were trimmed by 4 bases and 1 base, with 13 bases remaining between them. The germline V gene encodes CDR1 SGHVS and CDR2 FNYEAQ. The CDR3 is 16 residues long. The CDR3 loop reads CASSSIDRMNTGELFF. In nucleotides, the CDR3 is TGTGCCAGCAGCTCTATTGACAGAATGAACACCGGGGAGCTGTTTTTT.

This chain links TRBV29-1 with TRBJ1-1; possible D gene TRBD1, 5 bases. This CDR3 has 12 residues. Trimming removed 4 bases from V and 2 bases from J, with 8 bases in between. Germline assignment: CDR1 SQVTM and CDR2 ANQGSEA. The CDR3 DNA is TGCAGCGTTGGGGGGGGAAACACTGAAGCTTTCTTT. Translated, it gives CSVGGGNTEAFF.

The chain combines TRBV9 with TRBJ2-5, with 9 bases fitting TRBD2. With 0 bases clipped from V and 0 bases from J, the junction kept 3 bases outside the gene matches. In germline, CDR1 is SGDLS, CDR2 YYNGEE. CDR3 length: 16 amino acids. The CDR3, as DNA: TGTGCCAGCAGCGTAGCGGCGGGGGGGAACCAAGAGACCCAGTACTTC. Translation: CASSVAAGGNQETQYF. Drawing the rest from reference TRBV9 and TRBJ2-5, the complete variable domain is DSGVTQTPKHLITATGQRVTLRCSPRSGDLSVYWYQQSLDQGLQFLIQYYNGEERAKGNILERFSAQQFPDLHSELNLSSLELGDSALYFCASSVAAGGNQETQYFGPGTRLLVL.

The V call is TRBV5-1, the J call TRBJ2-2; 7 bases are shared with TRBD1. Germline CDR1 reads SGHRS; CDR2 reads YFSETQ. Germline trimming cut 4 bases from V and 4 bases from J; bases unmatched to any gene: 7. The CDR3 is 15 amino acids. DNA of the CDR3: TGCGCCAGCAGCGGCAGACAGGGACGCACCGGGGAGCTGTTTTTT. This translates into CASSGRQGRTGELFF.

J is TRBJ2-1 and V is TRBV5-5; the match to TRBD2 covers 15 bases. The CDR3 length is 16 residues. V was pared by 4 bases and J by 7 bases, with 6 bases of the junction left unmatched. CDR1 and CDR2 (germline): SGHKS, YYEKEE (reference sequence). CDR3 loop: CASSLGLAGGVNEQFF. DNA of the CDR3: TGTGCCAGCAGCCTGGGACTAGCGGGGGGTGTGAATGAGCAGTTCTTC.

This clone was counted between two and nine times. This rearrangement joins TRBV5-1 to TRBJ2-1, with TRBD2 matching 11 bases. In germline, CDR1 is SGHRS, CDR2 YFSETQ. The CDR3 totals 16 residues. V shed 1 base and J 3 bases; nucleotides not matched to a gene: 3. Here the CDR3 reads CASSLQTSGDYNEQFF. For the CDR3, the DNA is TGCGCCAGCAGCTTGCAGACTAGCGGGGACTACAATGAGCAGTTCTTC.